A selection of T cell receptor beta chains follows, all from one sample in a study of blood T cells in healthy people across ages. TCRdb fed the 5' RACE reads into MiXCR, producing one record per CDR3 protein. Found here are some 760,000 distinct CDR3 sequences, around 25% of them singletons; the top ten hold 9% to 9.5%. These records were also assigned to another study, of T cells of mothers and their children.

The source material was blood. Receptors originate from a boy aged 10-17 years in good health. CDR3s include the opening cysteine and the closing phenylalanine or tryptophan. The order of the fields is D gene, clone size, J gene, V gene, CDR3 DNA, CDR3 protein. D genes are given only for firm matches. Size values are once, few and many counts, or a class for expanded clones, and some rows have none.

>NA|NA|TRBJ2-5|TRBV12-3/TRBV12-4
TGTGCCATCGGGGGGCCGGGGGAGACCCAGTACTTC
CAIGGPGETQYF
>NA|few|TRBJ2-1|TRBV24-1
TGTGCCACCGAGGAGGGGGGGGCCCTGTATCAGCAGTTCTTC
CATEEGGALYQQFF
>NA|few|TRBJ2-4|TRBV9
TGTGCCAGCAGCCCATACGGACTGGAAGGGGACATTCAGTACTTC
CASSPYGLEGDIQYF
>NA|NA|TRBJ2-7|TRBV3-1
TGTGCCAGCAGCCCTACGCTGGAAGTCACCTACGAGCAGTACTTC
CASSPTLEVTYEQYF
>NA|few|TRBJ2-5|TRBV7-8
TGTGCCAGCAGCGCCCCAAGGATTCTGTACCAAGAGACCCAGTACTTC
CASSAPRILYQETQYF
>NA|NA|TRBJ1-1|TRBV2
TGTGCCAGCAGTGGCCATCTTATGAACACTGAAGCTTTCTTT
CASSGHLMNTEAFF
>TRBD1|few|TRBJ1-5|TRBV7-9
TGTGCCAGCAGCTCGGACAGGTTTGGCAATCAGCCCCAGCATTTT
CASSSDRFGNQPQHF
>NA|few|TRBJ2-5|TRBV12-3/TRBV12-4
TGTGCCAGCGAAGACAGGCAAGAGACCCAGTACTTC
CASEDRQETQYF
>TRBD2|few|TRBJ2-1|TRBV5-1
TGCGCCAGCAGCTTGGGGGCTAGCGGGAGCTCGTCCTACAATGAGCAGTTCTTC
CASSLGASGSSSYNEQFF
>NA|NA|TRBJ2-1|TRBV5-1
TGCGCCAGCAGCGTGGATCTGACGGGAGACCAAAATGAGCAGTTCTTC
CASSVDLTGDQNEQFF
>TRBD2|NA|TRBJ2-7|TRBV29-1
TGCAGCGTTGAAGGGGCGGGAGCGGTGTACGAGCAGTACTTC
CSVEGAGAVYEQYF
>NA|NA|TRBJ2-7|TRBV5-1
TGCGCCAGCAGCGGAACCTTGGGACGGTCCTACGAGCAGTACTTC
CASSGTLGRSYEQYF
>NA|many|TRBJ1-4|TRBV4-2
TGTGCCAGCAGCCAATTATTGGGGCGGCTAGATGAAAAACTGTTTTTT
CASSQLLGRLDEKLFF
>TRBD2|NA|TRBJ2-5|TRBV5-1
TGCGCCAGCAGCTTGGACTTTCGGGGGGTCCAGTACTTC
CASSLDFRGVQYF
>NA|few|TRBJ1-2|TRBV6-5
TGTGCCAGCAAGGAGTCTCTCGGGGCTTATGGCTACACCTTC
CASKESLGAYGYTF
>TRBD2|NA|TRBJ2-4|TRBV20-1
TGCAGTGCTATACTAGTAGCGGGAGATGCCATTCAGTACTTC
CSAILVAGDAIQYF
>TRBD1|NA|TRBJ2-1|TRBV19
TGTGCCAGTAGTATAGATGGGACAGTCTCCTACAATGAGCAGTTCTTC
CASSIDGTVSYNEQFF
>NA|many|TRBJ2-3|TRBV9
TGTGCCAGCAGCGTAGGGCCCCCAGATACGCAGTATTTT
CASSVGPPDTQYF
>NA|NA|TRBJ2-3|TRBV4-3
TGCGCCAGCAGCCAAGATCGTCTCTCTCCAGGAGTAGATACGCAGTATTTT
CASSQDRLSPGVDTQYF
>NA|NA|TRBJ1-1|TRBV6-1
TGTGCCAGCACGTACAGGAACATGAACACTGAAGCTTTCTTT
CASTYRNMNTEAFF